Each of the 27 T cell receptor beta chains below was sequenced from the same sample in a study of radiation and T cells in renal cell carcinoma. TCRdb's copy holds only in-frame clones and misses some; the assay was immunoSEQ multiplex PCR. Here the sample spans approximately 70,000 clones, over 60% being singletons. Time point specified: blood 4 weeks post-SBRT, at nephrectomy. Described treatment: 15 Gy SBRT to primary tumor, nephrectomy 4 weeks later. The sample in question was blood, obtained from a patient whose treatment included radiotherapy and nephrectomy. These receptors were collected from a man aged 55 to 70 with renal cell carcinoma.

The CDR3 is CASSPSLNEKLFF. The CDR3 DNA is TGTGCCAGCAGCCCAAGTCTTAATGAAAAACTGTTTTTT. The chain carries TRBV7-9 and TRBJ1-4; D remains unclear. Germline V CDR1 and CDR2: SEHNR, FQNEAQ (reference sequence). The germline V and J ends were trimmed by 5 bases and 4 bases, with 8 bases remaining between them. The CDR3 contains 13 residues.

The rearrangement uses TRBV7-2 and TRBJ1-4, with no clear D. The CDR3 runs to 15 residues. Germline CDR1 reads SGHTA; CDR2 reads FQGNSA. Trimming stripped 2 bases from V and 3 bases from J, with 10 bases between. CDR3 nucleotide sequence: TGTGCCAGCAGCTTACGGTTTCAGTCTAATGAAAAACTGTTTTTT. Protein sequence: CASSLRFQSNEKLFF.

The rearrangement uses TRBV4-3 and TRBJ2-7; D might be TRBD1 (9 bases). V lost 3 bases and J lost 4, with 25 bases in between. This CDR3 spans 18 amino acids. Germline CDR1 LGHNA, CDR2 YSLEER. The CDR3 DNA reads TGCGCCAGCAGCCAGGCCCTCCCCGGGGGGGACAGGGTTTACGAGCAGTACTTC. It codes for CASSQALPGGDRVYEQYF.

The chain recombines TRBV5-1 with TRBJ2-3; 7 positions match TRBD1. The CDR3 runs 16 residues. Germline CDR1 reads SGHRS; CDR2 reads YFSETQ. Unmatched junction bases numbered 8, after V lost 4 bases and J lost 0 bases. The CDR3 spells CASSPLQGSSTDTQYF. CDR3 in DNA: TGCGCCAGCAGCCCCTTACAGGGGTCTAGCACAGATACGCAGTATTTT.

The chain employs TRBV5-4 and TRBJ2-7, with 10 bases lining up with TRBD2. V was pared by 4 bases and J by 2 bases, with 6 bases of the junction left unmatched. This CDR3 has 15 residues. Germline V gene data show CDR1 as SGHNT and CDR2 as YYREEE (reference sequence). Here the CDR3 reads CASSDNGLAAYEQYV. The CDR3 DNA reads TGTGCCAGCAGCGACAATGGACTAGCGGCCTACGAGCAGTACGTC.

CDR3 in amino acids: CASSLQANQETQYF. CDR3 coding DNA: TGTGCCAGCAGCTTACAGGCGAACCAAGAGACCCAGTACTTC. The chain links TRBV11-3 to TRBJ2-5; D is unresolved. Trimming stripped 2 bases from V and 0 bases from J, with 7 bases between. Germline CDR1 reads SGHNT; CDR2 reads YENEEA. This CDR3 contains 14 residues.

The chain carries TRBV2 and TRBJ2-7, with D tentatively TRBD2 (6 bases). Trimming left V 6 bases short and J 3 bases short, with 12 bases between. This CDR3 has 13 residues. Germline CDR1 and CDR2: SNHLY and FYNNEI. The CDR3 nucleotides read TGTGCCAGCAGGGGAGGCTCCGGCTACGAGCAGTACGTC. Translated, it gives CASRGGSGYEQYV.

The chain links TRBV19 to TRBJ1-1; the D is unclear. From germline, CDR1 is LNHDA and CDR2 SQIVND (reference sequence). Trimming took off 1 base at V and 0 bases at J, with 15 bases between the two ends. The CDR3 extends over 17 amino acids. The CDR3 reads CASSIGFSMDLNTEAFF. The CDR3 nucleotides read TGTGCCAGTAGTATAGGGTTCTCCATGGACTTGAACACTGAAGCTTTCTTT. Looking up the rest from reference TRBV19 and TRBJ1-1 gives the full variable domain: DGGITQSPKYLFRKEGQNVTLSCEQNLNHDAMYWYRQDPGQGLRLIYYSQIVNDFQKGDIAEGYSVSREKKESFPLTVTSAQKNPTAFYLCASSIGFSMDLNTEAFFGQGTRLTVV.

The rearrangement uses TRBV2 and TRBJ2-7, with TRBD2 matching 7 bases. There are 14 residues in the CDR3. Germline V gives CDR1 SNHLY, CDR2 FYNNEI. The trim removed 10 bases at V and 0 bases at J, leaving 9 bases unmatched. The CDR3 loop is CAIERGPSSYEQYF. DNA for the CDR3: TGTGCCATCGAGCGGGGACCGAGCTCCTACGAGCAGTACTTC.

The chain couples TRBV19 to TRBJ2-2, with a tentative D call TRBD2 (7 bases). The V end was cut by 5 bases, the J end by 3 bases, with 13 bases between. This CDR3 contains 15 residues. Germline-derived CDR1 and CDR2 are LNHDA and SQIVND (reference sequence). The CDR3 nucleotides are TGTGCCAGTAGTGGGAGGGGGAGTGACACCGGGGAGCTGTTTTTT. As protein: CASSGRGSDTGELFF.

V gene TRBV5-6 combines with J gene TRBJ1-1; D gene uncertain. Germline CDR1 is SGHDT and CDR2 is YYEEEE. This CDR3 has 14 amino acids. Trimming stripped 0 bases from V and 6 bases from J, with 12 bases between. This CDR3 is CASSLVDFIPEAFF. CDR3 nucleotide sequence: TGTGCCAGCAGCTTGGTGGACTTCATCCCTGAAGCTTTCTTT. The full variable domain, its missing parts supplied by reference TRBV5-6 and TRBJ1-1, is DAGVTQSPTHLIKTRGQQVTLRCSPKSGHDTVSWYQQALGQGPQFIFQYYEEEERQRGNFPDRFSGHQFPNYSSELNVNALLLGDSALYLCASSLVDFIPEAFFGQGTRLTVV.

The V gene is TRBV28, the J gene TRBJ2-7, with a weak D call TRBD1 (5 bases). CDR1 MDHEN and CDR2 SYDVKM come from the germline V gene. This CDR3 has 16 amino acids. Trimming pared 3 bases from V and 3 bases from J, leaving 18 bases between. CDR3 DNA sequence: TGTGCCAGCAGTTTGGGGCGGCAAAACGGTCTCTACGAGCAGTACGTC. Its translation: CASSLGRQNGLYEQYV.

The chain has TRBV13 and TRBJ2-1, with TRBD2 matching over 13 bases. CDR1 is PRHDT, CDR2 FYEKMQ, per germline (reference sequence). J was trimmed by 9 bases and V by 9 bases; bases with no gene match: 5. The CDR3 length is 13 residues. The CDR3 DNA reads TGTGCCAGTGGGACTAGCGGGACTGCTGAGCAGTTCTTC. Protein product: CASGTSGTAEQFF. The full variable domain, in which reference TRBV13 and TRBJ2-1 provide the parts outside the CDR3, is AAGVIQSPRHLIKEKRETATLKCYPIPRHDTVYWYQQGPGQDPQFLISFYEKMQSDKGSIPDRFSAQQFSDYHSELNMSSLELGDSALYFCASGTSGTAEQFFGPGTRLTVL.

This clone was observed a single time. The chain recombines TRBV7-9 with TRBJ1-2, with 7 bases matching TRBD1. The CDR3 totals 16 residues. Per the germline V gene, CDR1 is SEHNR and CDR2 is FQNEAQ (reference sequence). The J segment lost 2 bases and the V segment lost 5 bases, leaving 11 bases of the junction unmatched. The CDR3, as DNA: TGTGCCAGCAGCCAGGGACAGAACATCTTGAACTATGGCTACACCTTC. It translates to CASSQGQNILNYGYTF.

The V gene is TRBV6-1, the J gene TRBJ2-5; D not resolved. The CDR3 sequence is 14 residues long. Germline V gene data show CDR1 as MNHNS and CDR2 as SASEGT. V was clipped by 3 bases and J by 2 bases, with 10 bases between them. The CDR3 is CASSDPWGQETQYF. CDR3 coding DNA: TGTGCCAGCAGTGACCCGTGGGGACAAGAGACCCAGTACTTC.

This clone came up a few times. At one of its ends the junction is not consistent with the germline gene, which may arise from a read error. The CDR3 DNA follows: TGTGCCTCGAGTATTTCCAGGGAGACCCAGTACTTC. It translates to CASSISRETQYF. The chain is built from TRBV30 and TRBJ2-5; the D is unclear. Germline assignment: CDR1 GTSNPN and CDR2 SVGIG (reference sequence). The CDR3 is made up of 12 amino acids.

The rearrangement uses TRBV6-1 and TRBJ2-3; the D is unclear. CDR1 and CDR2 from the germline V gene are MNHNS and SASEGT. Trimming removed 5 bases at V and 2 bases at J, with 2 bases between. This CDR3 region has 11 residues. The CDR3 sequence: CASSLTDTQYF. CDR3 nucleotide sequence: TGTGCCAGCAGTCTCACAGATACGCAGTATTTT.

J is TRBJ2-1 and V is TRBV14; maybe TRBD2 (5 bases). The CDR3 has 12 residues. V dropped 6 bases and J dropped 4 bases, with 7 bases sitting between them. CDR1 SGHDN and CDR2 FVKESK come from the germline V gene. CDR3 loop: CASSPGYNEQFF. The CDR3 DNA follows: TGTGCCAGCAGTCCGGGGTACAATGAGCAGTTCTTC.

J is TRBJ1-1 and V is TRBV28; D uncertain. The CDR3 spans 10 residues. Germline assignment: CDR1 MDHEN and CDR2 SYDVKM. The V end lost 10 bases, the J end lost 1 base, and 4 bases lay between the germline ends. The CDR3 loop is CATENTEAFF. CDR3 in DNA: TGTGCCACCGAGAACACTGAAGCTTTCTTT. Drawing the rest from reference TRBV28 and TRBJ1-1, the complete variable domain is DVKVTQSSRYLVKRTGEKVFLECVQDMDHENMFWYRQDPGLGLRLIYFSYDVKMKEKGDIPEGYSVSREKKERFSLILESASTNQTSMYLCATENTEAFFGQGTRLTVV.

The J gene is TRBJ2-5, the V gene TRBV6-5; D is possibly TRBD2 (7 bases). This CDR3 comprises 15 residues. Germline-derived CDR1 and CDR2 are MNHEY and SVGAGI. Trimming took 3 bases from V and 6 from J, leaving 17 bases between them. The DNA of the CDR3 is TGTGCCAGCAGTTATGGAGGAGGGGGGGCCAAGACCCAGTACTTC. Residues: CASSYGGGGAKTQYF.

This clone was counted a single time. The J gene is TRBJ2-3, the V gene TRBV7-3, with 8 bases matching TRBD1. V dropped 5 bases and J dropped 6; count of bases not matched to a gene: 10. The germline CDR1 and CDR2 sequences are SGHTA and FQGTGA. This CDR3 has 15 residues. Here the CDR3 DNA reads TGTGCCAGCAGCCGAGACGGCAGGGGGCAGGATACGCAGTATTTT. It is translated as CASSRDGRGQDTQYF.

The V and J genes are TRBV5-1 and TRBJ1-1; unclear D gene. V gave up 0 bases and J gave up 1 base, with 4 bases separating them. Germline V gene data show CDR1 as SGHRS and CDR2 as YFSETQ. This CDR3 contains 13 residues. CDR3 sequence reads: CASSLGTNTEAFF. DNA of the CDR3: TGCGCCAGCAGCTTGGGGACGAACACTGAAGCTTTCTTT.

This chain links TRBV6-4 with TRBJ2-1; 11 bases line up with TRBD2. Trimming cost V 2 bases and J 9 bases; bases outside gene matches: 6. Germline CDR1 is MRHNA and CDR2 is SNTAGT. CDR3 length: 15 residues. The DNA of the CDR3 is TGTGCCAGCAGTGACAGTCTAGCGGGAGGTGGTGAGCAGTTCTTC. This gives the protein CASSDSLAGGGEQFF.

The J gene is TRBJ1-2, the V gene TRBV5-6, with D unresolved. CDR1 and CDR2 (germline): SGHDT, YYEEEE. The CDR3 runs to 13 residues. Trimming shortened V by 4 bases and J by 4 bases, and 11 bases separated the two germline ends. The chain's CDR3 is CASSLDLSYGYTF. The CDR3 coding sequence is TGTGCCAGCAGCCTGGACCTTAGCTATGGCTACACCTTC.

This chain joins TRBV30 and TRBJ2-6; 10 nucleotides align to TRBD1. V was clipped by 1 base and J by 2 bases; unmatched bases: 2. The CDR3 consists of 16 residues. Germline V gene data show CDR1 as GTSNPN and CDR2 as SVGIG (reference sequence). The CDR3, as DNA: TGTGCCTGGAGTGCAGGACAGGGGGCTGGGGCCAACGTCCTGACTTTC. As protein: CAWSAGQGAGANVLTF.

The V and J genes are TRBV5-6 and TRBJ1-3, with D possibly matching TRBD1 (5 bases). Germline V gene sequence: CDR1 SGHDT, CDR2 YYEEEE. The V and J ends lost 3 bases and 0 bases respectively, with 7 bases between them. The CDR3 has 14 amino acids. In DNA form, the CDR3 reads TGTGCCAGCAGCTGGGGGTCCTCTGGAAACACCATATATTTT. Residues: CASSWGSSGNTIYF.

This clone occurred once. V gene TRBV4-1 combines with J gene TRBJ2-3, with TRBD1 matching over 8 bases. Trimming cost V 0 bases and J 4 bases; bases outside gene matches: 9. CDR3 size: 17 residues. The germline gives CDR1 MGHRA, CDR2 YSYEKL. As DNA, the CDR3 is TGCGCCAGCAGCCAAGAGACGACAGGGGTCCTCGCAGATACGCAGTATTTT. It codes for CASSQETTGVLADTQYF.